Below, 29 T cell receptor beta chains from the same sample are listed, as sequenced in a study of blood T cell repertoires in COVID-19. Clones were read by immunoSEQ multiplex PCR, and TCRdb kept only the in-frame ones, dropping some. The sample includes 140,000 or so clones, about four fifths seen only once; the top ten take about 3%. Sequencing was done on a sample of peripheral blood. Every receptor here comes from a woman aged 80 or over with acute or convalescent COVID-19.

V usage is TRBV18 and J usage is TRBJ1-1; maybe TRBD1 (5 bases). The CDR3 spans 14 residues. Germline CDR1 and CDR2: KGHSH and LQKENI. V was cut by 5 bases and J by 2 bases, with 12 bases left in between. The CDR3 nucleotides read TGTGCCAGCTCAACAAAACAGGTCAACACTGAAGCTTTCTTT. Its translation: CASSTKQVNTEAFF.

This sequence joins TRBV5-1 and TRBJ2-5, with 7 bases matching TRBD2. The CDR3 runs 14 residues. Germline trimming cut 4 bases from V and 2 bases from J; bases unmatched to any gene: 5. Germline CDR1 and CDR2: SGHRS and YFSETQ. The CDR3 sequence: CASSGGGSQETQYF. The CDR3 DNA follows: TGCGCCAGCAGCGGCGGGGGTTCACAAGAGACCCAGTACTTC.

This chain connects TRBV5-5 to TRBJ1-2; maybe TRBD1 (6 bases). CDR3 length: 13 residues. V was trimmed by 1 base and J by 8 bases, leaving 12 bases between them. Germline V gene data show CDR1 as SGHKS and CDR2 as YYEKEE (reference sequence). CDR3 DNA: TGTGCCAGCAGCTTGATGACAGGTGGGGGCTACACCTTC. This gives the protein CASSLMTGGGYTF.

Written as DNA, the CDR3 is TGCGCCAGCATATCACGACAGGGGAACACTGAAGCTTTCTTT. Protein product: CASISRQGNTEAFF. This chain connects TRBV23-1 to TRBJ1-1; 7 bases match TRBD1. TRBV23-1 is an ORF, and what it does is uncertain. Trimming at V came to 7 bases and at J to 1 base, leaving 6 bases not matched to a gene. This CDR3 contains 14 residues.

This clone was recorded once. This chain joins TRBV7-6 and TRBJ1-1, with TRBD1 matching 9 bases. CDR1 is SGHVS, CDR2 FNYEAQ, per germline. The CDR3 is 17 residues long. J was trimmed by 3 bases and V by 0 bases; bases with no gene match: 8. The DNA of the CDR3 is TGTGCCAGCAGCTTAGCCCGGGACAGGGTTTGGGACACTGAAGCTTTCTTT. Translating it yields CASSLARDRVWDTEAFF.

The rearrangement uses TRBV7-9 and TRBJ2-3, with 7 bases matching TRBD2. This CDR3 region has 16 residues. Germline V CDR1 and CDR2: SEHNR, FQNEAQ (reference sequence). The V gene end was trimmed by 6 bases and the J gene end by 0 bases; junction bases not matched to a gene: 9. The CDR3 nucleotides read TGTGCCAGCAGATTACTGACTAGCCCCAGCACAGATACGCAGTATTTT. It yields the protein CASRLLTSPSTDTQYF.

In its sample, this clone was seen a few times. The chain combines TRBV7-2 with TRBJ1-1; D gene unclear. CDR1 and CDR2 (germline): SGHTA, FQGNSA. CDR3 length: 12 residues. With 5 bases removed from V and 4 bases from J, the gap between germline ends came to 8 bases. The CDR3 nucleotides are TGTGCCAGCAGCCGGAGTGGCACTGAAGCTTTCTTT. This encodes CASSRSGTEAFF.

This sequence joins TRBV19 and TRBJ1-1; 7 bases agree with TRBD1. This CDR3 is built from 15 residues. Trimming cost V 1 base and J 4 bases; bases outside gene matches: 6. The germline gives CDR1 LNHDA, CDR2 SQIVND (reference sequence). The CDR3 spells CASSIASGGSTEAFF. CDR3 nucleotide sequence: TGTGCCAGTAGTATAGCCTCAGGGGGTAGCACTGAAGCTTTCTTT.

The CDR3 sequence: CASTKTGPLHF. In DNA form, the CDR3 reads TGTGCCAGCACCAAGACAGGACCCCTCCACTTT. The chain combines TRBV12-3 or TRBV12-4 with TRBJ1-6, with D possibly being TRBD1 (6 bases). The CDR3 is made up of 11 amino acids. V was shortened by 7 bases and J by 12 bases, with 10 bases between the two germline ends.

J is TRBJ2-3 and V is TRBV7-9; a possible D gene is TRBD1 (6 bases). The CDR3 totals 16 residues. Trimming pared 5 bases from V and 2 bases from J, leaving 17 bases between. In germline, CDR1 is SEHNR, CDR2 FQNEAQ (reference sequence). CDR3 bases: TGTGCCAGCAGCACCGAGGGGGTCAGAAACACAGATACGCAGTATTTT. Translation gives CASSTEGVRNTDTQYF.

The chain links TRBV5-4 to TRBJ1-2; TRBD1 might be the D (5 bases). CDR1 and CDR2 from the germline V gene are SGHNT and YYREEE (reference sequence). The CDR3 runs to 14 residues. Trimming shortened V by 1 base and J by 4 bases, and 11 bases separated the two germline ends. The CDR3, as DNA: TGTGCCAGCAGCTTGAGCGGGGGGTCCTATGGCTACACCTTC. Translated: CASSLSGGSYGYTF. The full variable domain, rest sourced from reference TRBV5-4 and TRBJ1-2, is ETGVTQSPTHLIKTRGQQVTLRCSSQSGHNTVSWYQQALGQGPQFIFQYYREEENGRGNFPPRFSGLQFPNYSSELNVNALELDDSALYLCASSLSGGSYGYTFGSGTRLTVV.

The chain links TRBV6-5 to TRBJ2-7; D is perhaps TRBD1 (5 bases). There are 13 residues in the CDR3. The V gene lost 4 bases and the J gene lost 7 bases, with 14 bases spanning the gap. Germline loops: CDR1 MNHEY, CDR2 SVGAGI. The CDR3 DNA sequence: TGTGCCAGCAGTTTTGGTAAGGGGTTTGAGCAGTACTTC. Its translation is CASSFGKGFEQYF.

This rearrangement joins TRBV30 to TRBJ2-7; D not certain. Germline V gene lookup returns CDR1 GTSNPN and CDR2 SVGIG (reference sequence). The CDR3 covers 11 residues. Trimming removed 2 bases at V and 3 bases at J, with 5 bases between. The CDR3 spells CAWSPNYEQYF. In DNA form, the CDR3 reads TGTGCCTGGAGTCCCAACTACGAGCAGTACTTC.

This chain connects TRBV6-4 to TRBJ1-3, with D possibly TRBD1 on 5 matching bases. V shed 5 bases and J shed 0 bases, with 11 bases lying between them. Germline V gives CDR1 MRHNA, CDR2 SNTAGT. This CDR3 comprises 15 residues. For the CDR3, the DNA is TGTGCCAGCAGTCTTACGGACATCTCTGGAAACACCATATATTTT. Amino acids: CASSLTDISGNTIYF.

The chain recombines TRBV7-8 with TRBJ2-7, with D possibly being TRBD1 (5 bases). V gave up 1 base and J gave up 4 bases, with 11 bases separating them. Germline V gene data show CDR1 as SGHVS and CDR2 as FQNEAQ. The CDR3 loop spans 14 amino acids. The CDR3 region has the DNA TGTGCCAGCAGCTTAGAGGAAGGGGTGTACGAGCAGTACTTC. This translates into CASSLEEGVYEQYF.

The rearrangement uses TRBV10-3 and TRBJ1-6; TRBD1 might be the D (5 bases). Trimming pared 6 bases from V and 10 bases from J, leaving 13 bases between. The CDR3 loop spans 13 amino acids. Germline V gene lookup returns CDR1 ENHRY and CDR2 SYGVKD. The CDR3 DNA sequence: TGTGCCATCAGCCCAGGGAGGCAGTCACCCCTCCACTTT. It encodes CAISPGRQSPLHF.

This clone came up once. V usage is TRBV7-3 and J usage is TRBJ2-3; the D gene is possibly TRBD1 (5 bases). CDR1 and CDR2 (germline): SGHTA, FQGTGA. The ends were cut back, 4 bases at V and 4 bases at J, with 9 bases in the middle. CDR3 length: 13 amino acids. CDR3 DNA sequence: TGTGCCAGCAGCTCTCAGGGTGCAGATACGCAGTATTTT. This encodes CASSSQGADTQYF.

The rearrangement uses TRBV7-2 and TRBJ2-3; 9 nucleotides agree with TRBD2. CDR3 size: 16 residues. Germline CDR1 is SGHTA and CDR2 is FQGNSA. Losses at the gene ends were 1 base for V and 5 bases for J; bases not matched to a gene: 7. The CDR3 nucleotides read TGTGCCAGCAGCTTAGGGGAGGATAGCGGGGGAGATACGCAGTATTTT. Translated: CASSLGEDSGGDTQYF.

This clone is a singleton in its sample. The CDR3 protein is CASSLRDRYTEAFF. The CDR3 coding sequence is TGCGCCAGCAGCTTGAGGGACAGGTACACTGAAGCTTTCTTT. The rearrangement links TRBV5-1 to TRBJ1-1; 8 positions match TRBD1. The CDR3 runs 14 residues. Germline V lookup: CDR1 SGHRS, CDR2 YFSETQ. V shed 1 base and J 3 bases; nucleotides not matched to a gene: 2.

The chain is built from TRBV4-1 and TRBJ2-1; 10 nucleotides match TRBD2. V dropped 0 bases and J dropped 6; count of bases not matched to a gene: 5. The V gene's germline CDR1 is MGHRA and CDR2 YSYEKL. This CDR3 has 16 amino acids. The CDR3, as DNA: TGCGCCAGCAGCCAAGAAGGAGCGGGGGGGCGCAATGAGCAGTTCTTC. Translation: CASSQEGAGGRNEQFF.

This clone was observed once. This sequence joins TRBV5-8 and TRBJ2-1; D gene uncertain. CDR1 SGHTS and CDR2 YDEGEE come from the germline V gene. Trimming left V 3 bases short and J 0 bases short, with 19 bases between. The CDR3 length is 18 residues. CDR3 bases: TGTGCCAGCAGCTCCGCCTCCCACTACTCGAGCTCCTACAATGAGCAGTTCTTC. Amino acids: CASSSASHYSSSYNEQFF. The full variable domain, in which reference TRBV5-8 and TRBJ2-1 provide the parts outside the CDR3, is EAGVTQSPTHLIKTRGQQATLRCSPISGHTSVYWYQQALGLGLQFLLWYDEGEERNRGNFPPRFSGRQFPNYSSELNVNALELEDSALYLCASSSASHYSSSYNEQFFGPGTRLTVL.

Ten or more counts support this clone. Other DNA sequences in this specimen translate into the identical CDR3. J is TRBJ1-2 and V is TRBV6-5; D perhaps matches TRBD1 (6 bases). From germline, CDR1 is MNHEY and CDR2 SVGAGI. Trimming left V 5 bases short and J 4 bases short, with 8 bases between. This CDR3 region has 12 residues. CDR3 DNA sequence: TGTGCCAGCAGTCTACAGGGCTATGGCTACACCTTC. The encoded protein is CASSLQGYGYTF.

This rearrangement joins TRBV7-8 to TRBJ1-1; D not certain. The ends were cut back, 5 bases at V and 7 bases at J, with 11 bases in the middle. This CDR3 has 12 residues. Looked up from germline, CDR1 is SGHVS and CDR2 is FQNEAQ. CDR3 nucleotide sequence: TGTGCCAGCAGCCCACAAGGGAGTGAAGCTTTCTTT. This translates into CASSPQGSEAFF.

The genes are TRBV21-1 and TRBJ1-6; the DNA was not compared with TRBD1, the D call given in the table. TRBV21-1 is described as a pseudogene. CDR3 size: 12 residues. CDR3 protein: CASGRGGSPLHF. DNA of the CDR3: TGTGCCAGCGGCAGGGGCGGTTCACCCCTCCACTTT.

The chain links TRBV20-1 to TRBJ2-1, with 8 nucleotides matching TRBD2. V gave up 3 bases and J gave up 2 bases; unmatched junction bases: 9. This CDR3 has 16 amino acids. Germline CDR1 DFQATT, CDR2 SNEGSKA (reference sequence). CDR3 nucleotides: TGCAGTGCTAGTTTTCCCGGGACTAGTGCCTACAATGAGCAGTTCTTC. This translates into CSASFPGTSAYNEQFF.

The chain has TRBV19 and TRBJ1-6; 10 bases align to TRBD1. The germline V gene has CDR1 LNHDA and CDR2 SQIVND (reference sequence). With V trimmed by 3 bases and J by 10 bases, 9 bases remained unmatched. There are 16 residues in the CDR3. The CDR3 DNA follows: TGTGCCAGTAGTATCACACCCGGACAGGGGGGATCACCCCTCCACTTT. Translation: CASSITPGQGGSPLHF.

This clone turned up a few times. The genes are TRBV30 and TRBJ1-2; D not resolved. This CDR3 comprises 12 residues. Deletions cut 3 bases from V and 5 bases from J, with 10 bases between. Germline CDR1 is GTSNPN and CDR2 is SVGIG (reference sequence). The CDR3, as DNA: TGTGCCTGGAGAGAGACTGGGTATGGCTACACCTTC. This encodes CAWRETGYGYTF.

The chain is built from TRBV2 and TRBJ1-3; the match to TRBD1 covers 9 bases. The CDR3 contains 16 residues. Germline V gives CDR1 SNHLY, CDR2 FYNNEI. The trim removed 4 bases at V and 3 bases at J, leaving 7 bases unmatched. CDR3 sequence reads: CASSAFPGQGGNTIYF. The CDR3 DNA follows: TGTGCCAGCAGTGCATTCCCGGGACAGGGTGGAAACACCATATATTTT.

This clone was picked up a small number of times. The CDR3 reads CATRQGRDSPLHF. The CDR3 DNA sequence: TGTGCCACCCGACAGGGAAGGGATTCACCCCTCCACTTT. The chain links TRBV10-3 to TRBJ1-6; 7 bases match TRBD1. Trimming cost V 10 bases and J 8 bases; bases outside gene matches: 8. Germline loops: CDR1 ENHRY, CDR2 SYGVKD. The CDR3 has 13 residues.